The 30 T cell receptor beta chains listed next were all sequenced from one sample in a study of regulatory T cells in long-lasting Graves disease (dated by TCRdb to the early 2020s). Libraries were prepared through multiplex PCR. The sequencing machine was an Illumina HiSeq 4000. iRepertoire HTBI primers and Arm-PCR amplification of CDR3 regions were used to construct TCR beta libraries. Using fastp at Q25 and MiXCR, TCRdb reprocessed the public reads and kept productive beta chains. All rows with the same CDR3 protein become a single entry with the most common DNA and genes. The sample yields around 250,000 distinct CDR3 sequences; more than 15% were counted once. About 14% of the sample rests with the top ten. The label giving this sample's time point can be read as: newly diagnosed GD, antithyroid drugs for less than 3 months. For both TCR sequencing and RNA sequencing, RNA was extracted from PBMCs using TRIzol.

The sample was also reused in another study, on T cells in Graves' hyperthyroidism and ophthalmopathy.

Here the sequenced sample was peripheral blood mononuclear cells (PBMCs), taken at new diagnosis, from a patient treated with antithyroid drugs. These receptors came from a woman younger than 45 with Graves disease. Donor details come from another sample of the same person, matched by shared clones.

The chain combines TRBV12-3 or TRBV12-4 with TRBJ2-1; 8 bases fit TRBD2. The J segment lost 6 bases and the V segment lost 0 bases, leaving 10 bases of the junction unmatched. CDR3 size: 17 residues. The CDR3, as DNA: TGTGCCAGCAGTTTAGCGGCGTCAGCGGGAGAATCCAATGAGCAGTTCTTC. Its translation: CASSLAASAGESNEQFF.

This clonotype was counted many times. The chain employs TRBV20-1 and TRBJ2-3; TRBD2 matches at 11 bases. The CDR3 consists of 17 residues. Germline trimming cut 6 bases from V and 0 bases from J; bases unmatched to any gene: 11. Germline V gives CDR1 DFQATT, CDR2 SNEGSKA (reference sequence). The CDR3 region is CSASTSGGRASTDTQYF. In nucleotides, the CDR3 is TGCAGTGCGAGTACTAGCGGGGGCCGTGCTAGCACAGATACGCAGTATTTT.

On this clonotype itself: This may come from a read error, since a much larger clone is one base off. The chain is built from TRBV14 and TRBJ2-3, with 8 bases that match TRBD1. CDR3 length: 16 amino acids. CDR1 SGHDN and CDR2 FVKESK come from the germline V gene. The CDR3 is CASSQKLADRERTPYF. The CDR3 DNA is TGTGCCAGCAGCCAGAAGCTTGCGGACAGGGAGAGGACCCCGTACTTC.

This clonotype was seen more than once but under ten times. The chain is built from TRBV12-3 or TRBV12-4 and TRBJ1-5; D gene uncertain. This CDR3 is built from 14 residues. The V gene lost 5 bases and the J gene lost 5 bases, with 13 bases spanning the gap. In nucleotides, the CDR3 is TGTGCCAGCAGTGTCGCGACCCGAGATCAGCCCCAGCATTTT. Translated: CASSVATRDQPQHF.

This clonotype was observed at least ten times. The V and J genes are TRBV24-1 and TRBJ2-2; possibly TRBD1 or TRBD2 for D (6 bases each). Deletions cut 9 bases from V and 2 bases from J, with 9 bases between. CDR3 size: 13 residues. The germline CDR1 and CDR2 sequences are KGHDR and SFDVKD. Here the CDR3 reads CATEGGNTGELFF. CDR3 DNA: TGTGCCACCGAGGGGGGTAACACCGGGGAGCTGTTTTTT.

This clonotype showed up many times. V usage is TRBV20-1 and J usage is TRBJ2-3; tentatively, D is TRBD2 (5 bases). The CDR3 totals 15 residues. The germline V gene has CDR1 DFQATT and CDR2 SNEGSKA (reference sequence). Trimming took off 2 bases at V and 2 bases at J, with 14 bases between the two ends. The CDR3 coding sequence is TGCAGTGCTAGACTCACCGGGATGAACACAGATACGCAGTATTTT. Its protein product is CSARLTGMNTDTQYF.

CDR3 sequence reads: CASSGTSGGEETQYF. The CDR3 coding sequence is TGTGCCAGCAGCGGGACTAGCGGGGGAGAAGAGACCCAGTACTTC. The chain carries TRBV2 and TRBJ2-5; 14 positions agree with TRBD2. The CDR3 extends over 15 amino acids. CDR1 SNHLY and CDR2 FYNNEI come from the germline V gene. V was pared by 6 bases and J by 3 bases, with 3 bases of the junction left unmatched.

This clonotype was counted ten times or more. The V gene is TRBV11-2, the J gene TRBJ2-1; D unresolved. Germline CDR1 is SGHAT and CDR2 is FQNNGV. The CDR3 extends over 17 amino acids. The V end lost 5 bases, the J end lost 0 bases, and 17 bases lay between the germline ends. Written as DNA, the CDR3 is TGTGCCAGCAGCCCAGACTTTTCCTCGAGCTCCTACAATGAGCAGTTCTTC. Protein product: CASSPDFSSSSYNEQFF.

In the case of this clonotype: This may come from a read error, since a much larger clone is one base off. In DNA, the CDR3 is TGTGACAGCAGTTACTCGTCGTGGGGGGCCAGGGAGACCCAGTACTTC. Its protein product is CDSSYSSWGARETQYF. This chain joins TRBV6-5 and TRBJ2-1; D may match TRBD1 or TRBD2 (6 bases each). The J call is uncertain, as TRBJ2-5 better fits the DNA end. Germline V CDR1 and CDR2: MNHEY, SVGAGI. The CDR3 has 16 amino acids.

This clonotype has at least ten counts. CDR3 protein: CASSWSGGEDEKLFF. The CDR3 nucleotides are TGTGCCAGCAGCTGGTCAGGGGGCGAGGACGAAAAACTGTTTTTT. The chain couples TRBV3-1 to TRBJ1-4; 8 positions agree with TRBD1. The trim removed 5 bases at V and 8 bases at J, leaving 10 bases unmatched. Germline V gene lookup returns CDR1 LGHDT and CDR2 YNNKEL (reference sequence). The CDR3 totals 15 residues.

This clonotype was observed many times. The chain couples TRBV29-1 to TRBJ2-7, with a weak D call TRBD2 (6 bases). V dropped 2 bases and J dropped 5 bases, with 19 bases sitting between them. The CDR3 loop spans 15 amino acids. Germline V gene data show CDR1 as SQVTM and CDR2 as ANQGSEA. This CDR3 reads CSVEPLGGLDDEQYF. DNA of the CDR3: TGCAGCGTTGAACCCCTCGGAGGGCTTGACGACGAGCAGTACTTC.

Note on this clonotype: With only one base between it and a far larger clone, this is likely a read error. The V and J genes are TRBV7-2 and TRBJ2-5, with 13 bases matching TRBD2. The germline CDR1 and CDR2 sequences are SGHTA and FQGNSA. This CDR3 region has 14 residues. The junction had 5 bases not matched to a gene; V was cut back by 3 bases and J by 10 bases. CDR3 nucleotides: TGTGCCAGCAGCTTTGGGACTAGCGGGATGGGCCAGTACTTC. Translated, it gives CASSFGTSGMGQYF.

This clonotype was seen at least ten times. The J gene is TRBJ2-5, the V gene TRBV5-1; D assignment may be TRBD1 or TRBD2 (5 bases each). The V end was cut by 0 bases, the J end by 5 bases, with 11 bases between. Germline assignment: CDR1 SGHRS and CDR2 YFSETQ. The CDR3 consists of 14 residues. CDR3 residues: CASSLVSREETQYF. The CDR3, as DNA: TGCGCCAGCAGCTTGGTATCCAGGGAGGAGACCCAGTACTTC.

In this sample, this clonotype turned up a few times. The chain links TRBV6-1 to TRBJ1-6; 8 bases are a match to TRBD1. The germline CDR1 and CDR2 sequences are MNHNS and SASEGT. J was trimmed by 13 bases and V by 6 bases; bases with no gene match: 14. The CDR3 contains 15 residues. In nucleotides, the CDR3 is TGTGCCAGCAGAGAACAGGGGGGGTCCTTGTATCCCCTCCACTTT. Protein sequence: CASREQGGSLYPLHF.

The chain recombines TRBV20-1 with TRBJ1-4; 9 bases fit TRBD1. Looked up from germline, CDR1 is DFQATT and CDR2 is SNEGSKA (reference sequence). V dropped 4 bases and J dropped 6; count of bases not matched to a gene: 9. The CDR3 runs 15 residues. CDR3 residues: CSAIRFGTGYEKLFF. CDR3 coding DNA: TGCAGTGCTATCAGGTTCGGGACAGGGTATGAAAAACTGTTTTTT.

The table lists this clonotype with many counts. The chain couples TRBV5-5 to TRBJ2-3; either TRBD1 or TRBD2 may fit D (5 bases each). V gave up 4 bases and J gave up 0 bases, with 12 bases separating them. The germline CDR1 and CDR2 sequences are SGHKS and YYEKEE (reference sequence). This CDR3 is 15 amino acids long. CDR3 loop: CASSPTGTSTDTQYF. CDR3 in DNA: TGTGCCAGCAGCCCAACCGGGACCAGCACAGATACGCAGTATTTT.

This clonotype was seen a few times. Possible read error: a much larger clone is one base away. The rearrangement links TRBV3-1 to TRBJ2-5; the D is unclear. Germline CDR1 and CDR2: LGHDT and YNNKEL (reference sequence). This CDR3 is built from 13 residues. This chain's CDR3 is CAGSQDLWETQYF. The CDR3 nucleotides read TGTGCCGGCAGCCAAGATTTATGGGAGACCCAGTACTTC.

This sequence joins TRBV5-1 and TRBJ2-1; TRBD2 aligns across 13 bases. The CDR3 contains 17 residues. CDR1 is SGHRS, CDR2 YFSETQ, per germline. V was clipped by 1 base and J by 4 bases; unmatched bases: 5. DNA of the CDR3: TGCGCCAGCAGCTTGATTGTGACTAGCGGGGGGTACAATGAGCAGTTCTTC. It specifies CASSLIVTSGGYNEQFF. The full variable domain, completed using reference TRBV5-1 and TRBJ2-1, is KAGVTQTPRYLIKTRGQQVTLSCSPISGHRSVSWYQQTPGQGLQFLFEYFSETQRNKGNFPGRFSGRQFSNSRSEMNVSTLELGDSALYLCASSLIVTSGGYNEQFFGPGTRLTVL.

V and J are TRBV10-3 and TRBJ2-3; 10 bases align to TRBD2. Germline lookup yields CDR1 ENHRY and CDR2 SYGVKD. The length of the CDR3 is 17 residues. J lost 1 base, V lost 2 bases, and 6 bases had no gene match. The CDR3: CAISETVLAGGTDTQYF. CDR3 sequence (DNA): TGTGCCATCAGTGAGACCGTTCTAGCGGGGGGCACAGATACGCAGTATTTT.

Ten or more counts support this clonotype. The chain has TRBV6-1 and TRBJ1-3; no definite D call. Per the germline V gene, CDR1 is MNHNS and CDR2 is SASEGT. V lost 7 bases and J lost 0, with 13 bases in between. This CDR3 is 15 amino acids long. The CDR3 nucleotides are TGTGCCAGCACGAGCAGCCCGAGCTCTGGAAACACCATATATTTT. Encoded protein: CASTSSPSSGNTIYF.

This clonotype was seen ten or more times. The chain joins TRBV6-2 or TRBV6-3 to TRBJ1-2; 9 nucleotides line up with TRBD1. From germline, CDR1 is MNHEY and CDR2 SVGEGT. The V segment lost 6 bases and the J segment 3 bases; nucleotides outside the gene matches: 8. This CDR3 region has 15 residues. The CDR3 DNA follows: TGTGCCAGCAGACAGGACAGGGGAGGGCACTATGGCTACACCTTC. Translation gives CASRQDRGGHYGYTF.

This clonotype has a count of ten or more. CDR3 loop: CASSGPDYEQYF. DNA of the CDR3: TGTGCCAGCAGCGGCCCAGACTACGAGCAGTACTTC. This sequence joins TRBV5-4 and TRBJ2-7, with unresolved D. The germline CDR1 and CDR2 sequences are SGHNT and YYREEE (reference sequence). Between the trimmed V and J ends, which lost 4 bases and 3 bases, there was a span of 8 bases. CDR3 length: 12 amino acids. Full variable domain (outside the CDR3, taken from reference TRBV5-4 and TRBJ2-7): ETGVTQSPTHLIKTRGQQVTLRCSSQSGHNTVSWYQQALGQGPQFIFQYYREEENGRGNFPPRFSGLQFPNYSSELNVNALELDDSALYLCASSGPDYEQYFGPGTRLTVT.

In this sample, this clonotype turned up a few times. The junction does not match germline at one end; this may be a read error. This sequence joins TRBV6-1 and TRBJ1-4; D not resolved. There are 15 residues in the CDR3. Germline CDR1 and CDR2: MNHNS and SASEGT. CDR3 protein: CASSLQLATNEELFF. The CDR3 DNA reads TGTGCCAGCAGCCTTCAACTTGCAACTAATGAAGAACTGTTTTTT.

This clonotype showed up many times. The chain is built from TRBV6-1 and TRBJ1-2; maybe TRBD1 (5 bases). V was trimmed by 2 bases and J by 2 bases, leaving 9 bases between them. Germline loops: CDR1 MNHNS, CDR2 SASEGT. CDR3 length: 14 amino acids. The CDR3 loop reads CASSEFRANYGYTF. In DNA, the CDR3 is TGTGCCAGCAGTGAATTCAGGGCCAACTATGGCTACACCTTC.

This clonotype has a count of ten or more. CDR3: CASSRAMSSYEQYF. DNA of the CDR3: TGTGCCAGTAGCAGGGCAATGAGCTCCTACGAGCAGTACTTC. The chain uses TRBV19 and TRBJ2-7; possibly TRBD1 for D (5 bases). Deletions cut 6 bases from V and 0 bases from J, with 12 bases between. CDR1 is LNHDA, CDR2 SQIVND, per germline (reference sequence). The CDR3 sequence is 14 residues long.

This clonotype was seen at least ten times. The gene calls are TRBV5-1 and TRBJ1-2; D remains ambiguous. The V gene lost 0 bases and the J gene lost 1 base, with 7 bases spanning the gap. CDR1 and CDR2 (germline): SGHRS, YFSETQ. The CDR3 has 14 residues. The CDR3 reads CASSLEGSNYGYTF. In nucleotides, the CDR3 is TGCGCCAGCAGCTTGGAGGGCAGTAACTATGGCTACACCTTC.

In its sample, this clonotype was seen many times. The gene calls are TRBV6-4 and TRBJ1-1; a possible D gene is TRBD1 (5 bases). This CDR3 is 16 amino acids long. V was shortened by 3 bases and J by 5 bases, with 19 bases between the two germline ends. Germline V lookup: CDR1 MRHNA, CDR2 SNTAGT. CDR3 loop: CASSEEAWTPPTEAFF. In DNA, the CDR3 is TGTGCCAGCAGTGAGGAGGCCTGGACACCTCCTACTGAAGCTTTCTTT.

This clonotype has ten or more counts. The gene calls are TRBV19 and TRBJ1-2; 7 bases map to TRBD1. The germline CDR1 and CDR2 sequences are LNHDA and SQIVND (reference sequence). With V trimmed by 4 bases and J by 1 base, 6 bases remained unmatched. The CDR3 runs 15 residues. The chain's CDR3 is CASSTLHRGNYGYTF. The DNA of the CDR3 is TGTGCCAGTAGTACCCTTCACAGGGGTAACTATGGCTACACCTTC.

In this sample, this clonotype turned up a few times. The chain employs TRBV5-6 and TRBJ1-1; D unclear. This CDR3 region has 16 residues. Per germline, CDR1 SGHDT and CDR2 YYEEEE. The ends were cut back, 4 bases at V and 0 bases at J, with 16 bases in the middle. CDR3 sequence reads: CASSLRVGFMNTEAFF. Here the CDR3 DNA reads TGTGCCAGCAGCCTGCGAGTGGGTTTCATGAACACTGAAGCTTTCTTT.

This clonotype was counted ten times or more. The chain combines TRBV11-2 with TRBJ1-1, with D possibly being TRBD1 (6 bases). The CDR3 length is 17 residues. The germline CDR1 and CDR2 sequences are SGHAT and FQNNGV. Trimming took 0 bases from V and 5 from J, leaving 19 bases between them. CDR3 loop: CASSLDLGGWGRTEAFF. CDR3 nucleotides: TGTGCCAGCAGCTTAGATCTCGGGGGCTGGGGAAGGACTGAAGCTTTCTTT.